This is a list of T cell receptor beta chains from one sample in a study of human T cells and chemical hapten exposure. TCRdb reanalysed the RACE reads using MiXCR and keeps one entry per CDR3 protein. This table has some 250,000 distinct CDR3 sequences, 7.5% to 8% appearing once. The sample here was whole blood, taken in connection with sensitization to the hapten diphenylcyclopropenone (DPC). The receptors here all came from a man in his late teens or twenties with alopecia areata. Some clones in this sample may be carry-over from other donors' samples. Both conserved end residues are part of each CDR3. The D gene is left open where the match is weak. Only part of the rows carry a size: once, few, many, or a class if the clone is expanded.

TRBV29-1	.	.	TRBJ1-2	CSVEEGGGYTF	TGCAGCGTTGAAGAGGGCGGAGGCTACACCTTC
TRBV6-2/TRBV6-3	few	.	TRBJ2-3	CASSYSTPATQYF	TGTGCCAGCAGTTACTCAACCCCCGCTACGCAGTATTTT
TRBV5-5	.	TRBD2	TRBJ2-5	CASSLPSGVETQYF	TGTGCCAGCAGCCTACCTAGCGGGGTAGAGACCCAGTACTTC
TRBV12-5	few	TRBD1	TRBJ2-2	CASGLISTTGLSNTGELFF	TGTGCTAGTGGGTTGATCTCGACGACAGGGCTTTCGAACACCGGGGAGCTGTTTTTT
TRBV7-2	few	.	TRBJ1-4	CASTNVQGGQEKLFF	TGTGCCAGCACCAATGTCCAGGGTGGGCAGGAAAAACTGTTTTTT
TRBV12-3/TRBV12-4	.	TRBD1	TRBJ2-5	CASSAPGTAAQETQYF	TGTGCCAGCAGTGCCCCCGGGACAGCCGCCCAAGAGACCCAGTACTTC
TRBV4-2	few	.	TRBJ1-4	CASSQEGAGSEEEKLFF	TGTGCCAGCAGCCAAGAGGGTGCCGGGAGTGAGGAAGAAAAACTGTTTTTT
TRBV21-1	few	.	TRBJ2-5	CASPRDREETQYF	TGTGCCAGCCCCAGGGACAGGGAAGAGACCCAGTACTTC
TRBV7-3	few	TRBD1	TRBJ2-1	CASSSGTGIDEQFF	TGTGCCAGCAGTTCCGGGACAGGGATAGATGAGCAGTTCTTC
TRBV12-3/TRBV12-4	.	.	TRBJ1-2	CASSFGDSDGYTF	TGTGCCAGCAGTTTTGGAGACAGTGATGGCTACACCTTC
TRBV12-5	.	.	TRBJ1-2	CASGTGATNYGYTF	TGTGCTAGTGGGACGGGAGCCACTAACTATGGCTACACCTTC
TRBV20-1	.	TRBD1	TRBJ2-7	CSAIWTGEGYEQYF	TGCAGTGCTATCTGGACAGGGGAAGGCTACGAGCAGTACTTC
TRBV29-1	many	TRBD2	TRBJ2-3	CSVVGTSSDTQYF	TGCAGCGTTGTTGGGACTAGTTCAGATACGCAGTATTTT
TRBV6-5	.	TRBD1	TRBJ2-3	CASSYSVWWLRGPLFTQYF	TGTGCCAGCAGTTACTCGGTTTGGTGGCTCAGGGGGCCCCTATTTACGCAGTATTTT
TRBV19	many	.	TRBJ2-2	CASSIRTNTGELFF	TGTGCCAGTAGTATCAGAACGAACACCGGGGAGCTGTTTTTT
TRBV20-1	.	.	TRBJ2-3	CSARDVGQTDTQYF	TGCAGTGCTAGAGATGTAGGACAAACAGATACGCAGTATTTT
TRBV12-3/TRBV12-4	.	.	TRBJ1-1	CASRTGWNTEAFF	TGTGCCAGCAGGACAGGTTGGAACACTGAAGCTTTCTTT
TRBV18	few	TRBD1	TRBJ2-2	CASSPSGTGATGELFF	TGTGCCAGCTCCCCGAGCGGGACAGGGGCCACCGGGGAGCTGTTTTTT
TRBV9	many	.	TRBJ2-3	CASSPNTDTQYF	TGTGCCAGCAGCCCGAACACAGATACGCAGTATTTT
TRBV3-1	.	TRBD1	TRBJ1-1	CASSQPGTGLEAFF	TGTGCCAGCAGCCAGCCTGGGACAGGGCTGGAAGCTTTCTTT
TRBV18	.	.	TRBJ2-5	CASSPRVGNQETQYF	TGTGCCAGCTCACCACGCGTAGGGAACCAAGAGACCCAGTACTTC
TRBV6-1	few	TRBD2	TRBJ2-3	CASSELAGGRDTQYF	TGTGCCAGCAGTGAACTAGCGGGGGGTCGGGATACGCAGTATTTT